The TCR beta chain under discussion was sequenced for a study of control samples from healthy donors and cancer patients. V lost 5 bases and J 5 bases, leaving 11 bases between the germline ends. The V gene's germline CDR1 is SGHNT and CDR2 YYREEE (reference sequence). The CDR3 has 13 amino acids. Profiled with immunoSEQ multiplex PCR; TCRdb holds only in-frame clones, not every one. The table includes 100,000 to 130,000 clones, 82% detected once. Sequenced material: blood. The chain combines TRBV5-4 with TRBJ2-1; D is unresolved. This clonotype was sampled from a man between 18 and 35 years old in good health. CDR3 residues: CASSLILNNEQFF. DNA of the CDR3: TGTGCCAGCAGTCTTATCCTGAACAATGAGCAGTTCTTC.